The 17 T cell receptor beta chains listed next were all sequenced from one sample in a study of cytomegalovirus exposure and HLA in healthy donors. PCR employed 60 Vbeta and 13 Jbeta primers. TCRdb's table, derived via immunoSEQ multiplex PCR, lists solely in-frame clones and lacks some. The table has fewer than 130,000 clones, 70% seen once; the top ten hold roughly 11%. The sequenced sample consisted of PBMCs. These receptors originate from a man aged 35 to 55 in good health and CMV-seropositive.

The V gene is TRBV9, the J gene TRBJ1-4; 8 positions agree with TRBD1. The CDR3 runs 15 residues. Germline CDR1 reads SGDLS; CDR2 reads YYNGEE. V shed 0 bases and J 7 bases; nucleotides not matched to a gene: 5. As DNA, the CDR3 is TGTGCCAGCAGCGTAGCTGGGCAGGGGGCTGAAAAACTGTTTTTT. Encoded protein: CASSVAGQGAEKLFF.

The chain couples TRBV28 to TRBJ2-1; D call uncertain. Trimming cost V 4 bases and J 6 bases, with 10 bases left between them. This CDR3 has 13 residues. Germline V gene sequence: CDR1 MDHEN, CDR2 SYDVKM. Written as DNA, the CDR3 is TGTGCCAGCAGTTCCCCCCCCCTCAATGAGCAGTTCTTC. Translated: CASSSPPLNEQFF. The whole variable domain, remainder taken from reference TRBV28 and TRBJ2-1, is DVKVTQSSRYLVKRTGEKVFLECVQDMDHENMFWYRQDPGLGLRLIYFSYDVKMKEKGDIPEGYSVSREKKERFSLILESASTNQTSMYLCASSSPPLNEQFFGPGTRLTVL.

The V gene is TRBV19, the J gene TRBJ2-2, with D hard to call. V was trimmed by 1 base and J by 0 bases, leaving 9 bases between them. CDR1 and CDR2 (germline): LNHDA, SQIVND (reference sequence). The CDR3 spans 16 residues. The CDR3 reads CASSIGQIANTGELFF. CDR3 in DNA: TGTGCCAGTAGTATAGGGCAAATTGCGAACACCGGGGAGCTGTTTTTT. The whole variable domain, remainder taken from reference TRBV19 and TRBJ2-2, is DGGITQSPKYLFRKEGQNVTLSCEQNLNHDAMYWYRQDPGQGLRLIYYSQIVNDFQKGDIAEGYSVSREKKESFPLTVTSAQKNPTAFYLCASSIGQIANTGELFFGEGSRLTVL.

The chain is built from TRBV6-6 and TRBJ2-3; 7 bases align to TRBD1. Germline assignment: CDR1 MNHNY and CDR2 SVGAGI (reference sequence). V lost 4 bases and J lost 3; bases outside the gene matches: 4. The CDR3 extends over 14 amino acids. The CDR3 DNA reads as TGTGCCAGCAGTTCGGCAGGGGGTACAGATACGCAGTATTTT. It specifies CASSSAGGTDTQYF.

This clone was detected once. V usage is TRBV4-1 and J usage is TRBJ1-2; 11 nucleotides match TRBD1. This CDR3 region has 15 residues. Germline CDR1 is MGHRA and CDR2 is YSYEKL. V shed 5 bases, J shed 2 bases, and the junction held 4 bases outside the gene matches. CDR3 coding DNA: TGCGCCAGCAGCGAAGGACAGGGGGCAAACTATGGCTACACCTTC. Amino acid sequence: CASSEGQGANYGYTF.

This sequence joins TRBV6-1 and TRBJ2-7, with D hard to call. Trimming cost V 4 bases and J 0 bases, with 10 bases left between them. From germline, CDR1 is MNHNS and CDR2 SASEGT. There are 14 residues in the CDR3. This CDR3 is CASSAQITSYEQYF. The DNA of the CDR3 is TGTGCCAGCAGTGCCCAGATTACCTCCTACGAGCAGTACTTC.

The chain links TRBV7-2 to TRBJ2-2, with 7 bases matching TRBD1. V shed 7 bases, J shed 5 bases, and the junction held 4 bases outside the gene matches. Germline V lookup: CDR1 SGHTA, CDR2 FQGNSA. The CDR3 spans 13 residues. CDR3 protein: CASNSQGTGELFF. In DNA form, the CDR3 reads TGTGCCAGCAACTCACAGGGGACCGGGGAGCTGTTTTTT.

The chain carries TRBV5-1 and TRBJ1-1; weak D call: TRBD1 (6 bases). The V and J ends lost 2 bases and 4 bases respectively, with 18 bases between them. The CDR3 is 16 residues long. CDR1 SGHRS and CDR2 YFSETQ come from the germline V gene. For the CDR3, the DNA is TGCGCCAGCAGCTTAGGACAGTGGGGCATGGGCACTGAAGCTTTCTTT. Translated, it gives CASSLGQWGMGTEAFF.

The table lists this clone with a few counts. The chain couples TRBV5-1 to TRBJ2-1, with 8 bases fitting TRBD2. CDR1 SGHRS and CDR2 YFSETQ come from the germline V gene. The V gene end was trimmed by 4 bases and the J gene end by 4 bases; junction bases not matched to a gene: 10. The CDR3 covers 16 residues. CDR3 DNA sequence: TGCGCCAGCAGCCCCGCCAGGACTAGCCTATACAATGAGCAGTTCTTC. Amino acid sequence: CASSPARTSLYNEQFF.

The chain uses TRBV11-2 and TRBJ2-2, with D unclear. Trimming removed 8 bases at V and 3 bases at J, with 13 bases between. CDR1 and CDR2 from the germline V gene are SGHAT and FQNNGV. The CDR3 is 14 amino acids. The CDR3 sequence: CASSEVPHTGELFF. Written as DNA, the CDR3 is TGTGCCAGCTCTGAGGTTCCCCACACCGGGGAGCTGTTTTTT.

CDR3 nucleotide sequence: TGCGCCAGCGGGACAGGGGGCCGTAATGAGCAGTTCTTC. Residues: CASGTGGRNEQFF. The J gene is TRBJ2-1, the V gene TRBV5-1; 12 nucleotides match TRBD1. The CDR3 contains 13 residues. Germline CDR1 is SGHRS and CDR2 is YFSETQ. V was clipped by 7 bases and J by 7 bases; unmatched bases: 3.

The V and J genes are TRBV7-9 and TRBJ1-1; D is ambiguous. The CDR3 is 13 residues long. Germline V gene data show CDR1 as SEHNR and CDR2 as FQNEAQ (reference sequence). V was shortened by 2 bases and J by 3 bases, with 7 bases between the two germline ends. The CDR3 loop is CASSLNEYTEAFF. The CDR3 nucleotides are TGTGCCAGCAGCTTAAATGAGTACACTGAAGCTTTCTTT. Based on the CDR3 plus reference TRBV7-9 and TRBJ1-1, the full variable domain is DTGVSQNPRHKITKRGQNVTFRCDPISEHNRLYWYRQTLGQGPEFLTYFQNEAQLEKSRLLSDRFSAERPKGSFSTLEIQRTEQGDSAMYLCASSLNEYTEAFFGQGTRLTVV.

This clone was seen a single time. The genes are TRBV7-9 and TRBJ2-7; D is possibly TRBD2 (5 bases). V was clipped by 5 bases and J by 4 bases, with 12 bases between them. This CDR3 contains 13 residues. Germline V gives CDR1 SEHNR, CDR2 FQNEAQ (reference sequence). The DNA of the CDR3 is TGTGCCAGCAGCCCTGAGGGATGGTACGAGCAGTACGTC. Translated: CASSPEGWYEQYV.

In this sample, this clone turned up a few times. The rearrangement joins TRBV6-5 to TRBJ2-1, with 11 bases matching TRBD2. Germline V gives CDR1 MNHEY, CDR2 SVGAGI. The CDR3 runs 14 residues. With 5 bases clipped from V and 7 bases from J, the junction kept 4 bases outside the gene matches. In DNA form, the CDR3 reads TGTGCCAGCAGTCTAGCGGGAGGAGGGAATGAGCAGTTCTTC. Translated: CASSLAGGGNEQFF.

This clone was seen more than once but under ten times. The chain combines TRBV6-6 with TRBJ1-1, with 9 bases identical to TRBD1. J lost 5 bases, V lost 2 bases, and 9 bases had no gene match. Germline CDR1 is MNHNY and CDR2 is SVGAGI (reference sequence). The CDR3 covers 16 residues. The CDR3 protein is CASSYGNRGLVTEAFF. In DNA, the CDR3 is TGTGCCAGCAGTTACGGTAACAGGGGGCTGGTGACTGAAGCTTTCTTT.

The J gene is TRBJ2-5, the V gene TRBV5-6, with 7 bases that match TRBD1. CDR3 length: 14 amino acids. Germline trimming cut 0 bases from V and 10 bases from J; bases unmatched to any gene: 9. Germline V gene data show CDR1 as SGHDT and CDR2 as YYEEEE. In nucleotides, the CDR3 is TGTGCCAGCAGCTTGGGGACAGGTCGTGGGAACCAGTACTTC. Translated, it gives CASSLGTGRGNQYF.

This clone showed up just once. The CDR3 DNA follows: TGTGCCAGCAGCCAGGGACTAGCGGGACTCTACGAGCAGTACTTC. Protein: CASSQGLAGLYEQYF. The rearrangement uses TRBV4-2 and TRBJ2-7, with TRBD2 matching over 13 bases. CDR1 and CDR2 from the germline V gene are LGHNA and YNFKEQ. The CDR3 length is 15 residues. Trimming cost V 3 bases and J 3 bases; bases outside gene matches: 2.